These 10 T cell receptor beta chains were all obtained from the same sample, sequenced in a study of blood T cell repertoires in COVID-19 (dated by TCRdb to the early 2020s). The method behind the library was the immunoSEQ multiplex PCR assay. TCRdb re-hosts the immuneACCESS table, in-frame sequences only. Its copies lack some clones; in the studies checked, an unresolved V gene accounts for under half of them, and the cause for the rest is not known. The sample data list around 77,000 clones, and 65% to 90% of these were observed just once. The ten top clones hold 6.5% to 7.5% of the sample. Source material: peripheral blood. These receptors all stem from a man younger than 45 with COVID-19, enrolled during active disease.

In its sample, this clone is medium-sized (0.01 to 0.1%). The chain uses TRBV6-4 and TRBJ2-3; a possible D gene is TRBD2 (5 bases). Germline CDR1 reads MRHNA; CDR2 reads SNTAGT. The CDR3 has 13 residues. Trimming stripped 3 bases from V and 2 bases from J, with 6 bases between. The CDR3 region has the DNA TGTGCCAGCAGTGAACGGGACACAGATACGCAGTATTTT. Its translation: CASSERDTDTQYF.

This chain uses TRBV9 with TRBJ2-1; unclear D gene. In germline, CDR1 is SGDLS, CDR2 YYNGEE. V was trimmed by 4 bases and J by 7 bases, leaving 15 bases between them. The CDR3 runs 14 residues. The CDR3 spells CASSPRGSRNEQFF. In DNA form, the CDR3 reads TGTGCCAGCAGCCCCCGCGGTTCCCGTAATGAGCAGTTCTTC.

The chain links TRBV4-1 to TRBJ2-6; D gene unclear. The CDR3 consists of 14 residues. Per germline, CDR1 MGHRA and CDR2 YSYEKL. Trimming stripped 6 bases from V and 3 bases from J, with 9 bases between. CDR3: CASSYSSGANVLTF. The CDR3 DNA sequence: TGCGCCAGCAGTTATTCCAGTGGGGCCAACGTCCTGACTTTC.

The chain recombines TRBV11-2 with TRBJ2-5; perhaps TRBD2 as D (5 bases). Germline V lookup: CDR1 SGHAT, CDR2 FQNNGV. The V and J ends lost 1 base and 2 bases respectively, with 11 bases between them. This CDR3 spans 15 amino acids. CDR3 nucleotide sequence: TGTGCCAGCAGCTTAGTCGGCCGGGGTCAAGAGACCCAGTACTTC. Its protein is CASSLVGRGQETQYF.

The chain joins TRBV27 to TRBJ1-2; D is perhaps TRBD1 (6 bases). The CDR3 length is 14 residues. V dropped 5 bases and J dropped 5 bases, with 15 bases sitting between them. The germline gives CDR1 MNHEY, CDR2 SMNVEV (reference sequence). CDR3 sequence: CASSPGDNQYGYTF. The CDR3 nucleotides are TGTGCCAGCAGTCCCGGGGACAACCAATATGGCTACACCTTC.

The rearrangement uses TRBV7-2 and TRBJ1-1; 9 bases match TRBD1. Germline-derived CDR1 and CDR2 are SGHTA and FQGNSA. The CDR3 contains 14 residues. V trimming: 1 base; J trimming: 4 bases; junction bases outside the gene matches: 1. CDR3 DNA sequence: TGTGCCAGCAGCTTAGAGACAGGGGGCACTGAAGCTTTCTTT. It translates to CASSLETGGTEAFF.

This clone was counted once. The J gene is TRBJ1-1, the V gene TRBV2; no clear D gene. The germline V gene has CDR1 SNHLY and CDR2 FYNNEI. CDR3 length equals 11 residues. V was shortened by 4 bases and J by 5 bases, with 5 bases between the two germline ends. The CDR3 DNA reads TGTGCCAGCAGTGCCGAGACTGAAGCTTTCTTT. As protein: CASSAETEAFF.

This clone appeared a single time. DNA of the CDR3: TGTGCCAGCAGTTCTGGGACAGGGGGCTGGGAGACCCAGTACTTC. It translates to CASSSGTGGWETQYF. The chain is built from TRBV6-5 and TRBJ2-5; TRBD1 matches 12 bases. The germline V gene encodes CDR1 MNHEY and CDR2 SVGAGI. The J segment lost 5 bases and the V segment lost 4 bases, leaving 5 bases of the junction unmatched. The CDR3 spans 15 residues.

The chain employs TRBV28 and TRBJ2-7, with 7 bases lining up with TRBD2. The CDR3 is 15 amino acids. The V segment lost 5 bases and the J segment 4 bases; nucleotides outside the gene matches: 11. Germline V gene data show CDR1 as MDHEN and CDR2 as SYDVKM. This chain's CDR3 is CASSGPGRGGYEQYF. CDR3 sequence (DNA): TGTGCCAGCAGTGGCCCCGGACGGGGAGGGTACGAGCAGTACTTC.

The rearrangement uses TRBV7-6 and TRBJ1-1; D ambiguous. CDR3 size: 13 residues. The V end lost 5 bases, the J end lost 2 bases, and 9 bases lay between the germline ends. Germline V CDR1 and CDR2: SGHVS, FNYEAQ. In DNA form, the CDR3 reads TGTGCCAGCAGCCCAACAGTAAACACTGAAGCTTTCTTT. This codes for CASSPTVNTEAFF.